The present T cell receptor (beta chain) was sequenced within a study of shared clonotypes between healthy human individuals. Study results and caveats: Larger estimated richness was generally seen in naive subsets than in memory subsets.

The repertoire was sequenced with immunoSEQ multiplex PCR; TCRdb's copy has only in-frame clones and lacks some. There are roughly 2.5 million clones in the sample; roughly nine tenths occur only once, and roughly 0.13% lies in the top ten. This CDR3 region has 14 residues. V dropped 4 bases and J dropped 6; count of bases not matched to a gene: 4. Germline V gene sequence: CDR1 SGHTA, CDR2 FQGNSA. Turning to this clone: Its antigen remains unknown.

Sequenced: naive CD4+ T cells sorted from blood. The subset here: CD45RA+ positively selected. The sequence derives from a man between 18 and 29 years old in good health. This sequence joins TRBV7-2 and TRBJ1-5, with 9 bases fitting TRBD1. This CDR3 is CASSSTGGIQPQHF. The CDR3 bases are TGTGCCAGCAGCTCGACAGGGGGTATTCAGCCCCAGCATTTT.